This T cell receptor (beta chain) was sequenced in a study of spatial heterogeneity in lung cancer. Study details: Tumor-region counts of TCR transcripts tracked strongly with a T cell module score from matched bulk RNA-seq. Mean representation of each unique TCR and UMI combination in the raw reads exceeded 9.5 occurrences. The study's findings and limits: Expanded alpha and beta TCR counts within tumors tracked tumor mutation counts.

This clonotype was seen a handful of times. The antigen is undetermined. TCRdb recomputed calls from the 5' RACE reads with MiXCR, one row per CDR3 protein. The sample yields 4,000 to 4,500 distinct CDR3 sequences, 6.3% seen once. V gave up 6 bases and J gave up 2 bases; unmatched junction bases: 3. The CDR3 is 13 residues long. In germline, CDR1 is MNHNY, CDR2 SVGAGI (reference sequence). Time point specified: sample taken at primary tumor resection. This receptor was obtained from a male donor with early-stage non-small cell lung cancer. V gene TRBV6-6 combines with J gene TRBJ2-7; 8 positions agree with TRBD1. The source was lung tumor tissue, collected at surgery. CDR3 in DNA: TGTGCCAGCAGCGGGACAGGCCCCTACGAGCAGTACTTC. Translated: CASSGTGPYEQYF.